Below, 5 T cell receptor beta chains from the same sample are listed, as sequenced in a study of T-cell reconstitution after alpha-beta-depleted transplantation in children. Unique molecular identifiers tagged the TCRbeta library. TCRdb re-called the PCR reads through MiXCR, storing one row per CDR3 protein. Seen here are about 980,000 distinct CDR3 sequences, roughly 29% observed once, and the top ten hold about 28%. The sequenced sample was PBMCs, mostly from graft donor cells, obtained 360 days after TCRalphabeta/CD19-depleted stem cell transplant. These receptors came from a boy under two years old who had a stem cell transplant for SCID, so the T cells may come from the graft donor.

The chain uses TRBV4-3 and TRBJ2-5; D possibly corresponds to TRBD1 (6 bases). Germline values: CDR1 LGHNA, CDR2 YSLEER. The CDR3 has 13 amino acids. V was shortened by 5 bases and J by 5 bases, with 12 bases between the two germline ends. As DNA, the CDR3 is TGCGCCAGCAGCAAGAACAGGGCGGAGACCCAGTACTTC. Protein: CASSKNRAETQYF.

The chain links TRBV5-1 to TRBJ2-5, with TRBD2 matching over 8 bases. CDR1 is SGHRS, CDR2 YFSETQ, per germline. J gave up 0 bases and V 4 bases, and 8 bases lay outside the gene matches. The CDR3 sequence is 16 residues long. In nucleotides, the CDR3 is TGCGCCAGCAGCGGGACTAGTGTGGGGTACCAAGAGACCCAGTACTTC. Amino acid sequence: CASSGTSVGYQETQYF.

This chain joins TRBV3-1 and TRBJ2-7; D is perhaps TRBD2 (6 bases). Trimming removed 3 bases from V and 5 bases from J, with 11 bases in between. This CDR3 contains 13 residues. The germline CDR1 and CDR2 sequences are LGHDT and YNNKEL (reference sequence). CDR3 DNA sequence: TGTGCCAGCAGCCATGGCAGGAGGGACGAGCAGTACTTC. Protein: CASSHGRRDEQYF.

CDR3 DNA sequence: TGTGCCATCAGTGAGCTCGCGTCCTGGGGGATTGAGCAGTTCTTC. The encoded protein is CAISELASWGIEQFF. The V gene is TRBV10-3, the J gene TRBJ2-1; D may correspond to TRBD1 or TRBD2 (5 bases each). The CDR3 is 15 residues long. With 2 bases removed from V and 9 bases from J, the gap between germline ends came to 17 bases. Germline V CDR1 and CDR2: ENHRY, SYGVKD.

V gene TRBV12-3 or TRBV12-4 combines with J gene TRBJ2-2; D is perhaps TRBD2 (7 bases). The ends were cut back, 6 bases at V and 3 bases at J, with 20 bases in the middle. The CDR3 is 17 residues long. As DNA, the CDR3 is TGTGCCAGCAGACCCCAGGTGCGGGGGCCTTACACCGGGGAGCTGTTTTTT. This translates into CASRPQVRGPYTGELFF.